Sequencing of this TCR beta chain was carried out in a study of blood T cell repertoires in COVID-19. Study information: Sites in the United States, Italy and Spain provided acute and convalescent COVID-19 samples. PBMCs, B-cell-depleted T cells, or T cells were the source of the cDNA or gDNA that made up the material.

As originally analysed: Amplification of reference gene primers provided the estimated nucleated cell counts. Only in-frame clones appear in the TCRdb table, and some are missing; sequencing was by immunoSEQ multiplex PCR. That table furnishes V, J and clone size, whereas the DNA furnished D and trimming. The repertoire holds 140,000 or so clones, with 80% to 90% as singletons. The V gene end was trimmed by 6 bases and the J gene end by 2 bases; junction bases not matched to a gene: 5. This CDR3 region has 15 residues. CDR1 and CDR2 (germline): SNHLY, FYNNEI. Sequencing was carried out using peripheral blood. This chain connects TRBV2 to TRBJ2-1, with 9 bases identical to TRBD1. The sequence was obtained from a man aged 55 to 70 with active or convalescent COVID-19. The DNA for the CDR3 is TGTGCCAGCAGCAACCGGGACAGGGCCTACAATGAGCAGTTCTTC. Its protein is CASSNRDRAYNEQFF.